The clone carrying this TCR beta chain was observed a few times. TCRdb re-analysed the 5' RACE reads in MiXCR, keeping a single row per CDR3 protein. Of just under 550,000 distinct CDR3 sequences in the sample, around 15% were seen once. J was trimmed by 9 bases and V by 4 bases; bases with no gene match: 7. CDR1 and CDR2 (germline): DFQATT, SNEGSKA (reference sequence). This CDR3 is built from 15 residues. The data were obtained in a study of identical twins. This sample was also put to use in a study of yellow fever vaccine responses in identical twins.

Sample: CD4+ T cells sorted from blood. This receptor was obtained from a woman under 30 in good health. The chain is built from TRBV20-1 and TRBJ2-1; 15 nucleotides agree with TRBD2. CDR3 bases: TGCAGTGCTACCCCCCCGGGACTAGCGGGGGGTGAGCAGTTCTTC. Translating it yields CSATPPGLAGGEQFF.